The next 28 T cell receptor beta chains were all read from a single sample in a study of breast tumors, draining lymph nodes, adjacent tissues. Samples came from axillary lymph nodes draining the breast cancer. MiXCR, run by TCRdb on the multiplex PCR reads, gives a single entry per CDR3 protein. The table shows approximately 120,000 distinct CDR3 sequences, with 21% occurring only once. The sample comprised axillary lymph node tissue. All receptors derive from a female donor with breast cancer. Some clones in this sample may be carry-over from other donors' samples.

This clonotype was detected many times. This chain links TRBV2 with TRBJ2-2; possibly TRBD2 for D (6 bases). Germline V lookup: CDR1 SNHLY, CDR2 FYNNEI. Trimming took 8 bases from V and 4 from J, leaving 14 bases between them. The CDR3 runs to 14 residues. The CDR3 DNA reads TGTGCCAGCCACGGGAGCCGTGGCACCGGGGAGCTGTTTTTT. Amino acid sequence: CASHGSRGTGELFF.

Regarding this clonotype: At one end, the junction sequence differs from germline, possibly due to a read error. V usage is TRBV19 and J usage is TRBJ1-5; possibly TRBD1 for D (6 bases). Germline values: CDR1 LNHDA, CDR2 SQIVND (reference sequence). The CDR3 is made up of 18 amino acids. This CDR3 is CASSSSRAGVGGNQPQRF. For the CDR3, the DNA is TGTGCCAGTAGTAGTTCCCGGGCAGGGGTCGGTGGCAATCAGCCCCAGCGTTTT.

This clonotype was recorded at least ten times. This chain joins TRBV7-9 and TRBJ2-7; the match to TRBD2 covers 7 bases. The CDR3 runs 13 residues. Germline V gene data show CDR1 as SEHNR and CDR2 as FQNEAQ (reference sequence). V trimming: 9 bases; J trimming: 4 bases; junction bases outside the gene matches: 9. As DNA, the CDR3 is TGTGCCAGTATAGGGGTCGGGAGGTACGAGCAGTACTTC. Translating gives CASIGVGRYEQYF.

Remarks on this clonotype: No conserved phenylalanine or tryptophan ends this CDR3, so it is likely a read error. The chain employs TRBV28 and TRBJ2-3; D ambiguous. The CDR3 runs 12 residues. V shed 5 bases and J shed 0 bases, with 3 bases lying between them. Germline V gives CDR1 MDHEN, CDR2 SYDVKM. This CDR3 is CASSLSTDTQYS. In DNA, the CDR3 is TGTGCCAGCAGTCTAAGCACAGATACGCAGTATTCT.

This clonotype was found a few times. This chain connects TRBV30 to TRBJ2-7, with TRBD2 matching over 7 bases. This CDR3 is 14 amino acids long. The germline gives CDR1 GTSNPN, CDR2 SVGIG (reference sequence). V was clipped by 5 bases and J by 5 bases; unmatched bases: 12. The CDR3 DNA is TGTGCCTGGGCCTGGGGGGGATCATCCCACGAGCAGTACTTC. Its protein product is CAWAWGGSSHEQYF.

This clonotype was observed at least ten times. V and J are TRBV20-1 and TRBJ1-6; TRBD1 might be the D (5 bases). This CDR3 is 14 amino acids long. Per the germline V gene, CDR1 is DFQATT and CDR2 is SNEGSKA (reference sequence). Trimming stripped 2 bases from V and 7 bases from J, with 12 bases between. The CDR3 here is CSARSGLPNSPLHF. CDR3 sequence (DNA): TGCAGTGCTAGATCGGGACTGCCCAATTCACCCCTCCACTTT.

Ten or more counts support this clonotype. The J gene is TRBJ1-3, the V gene TRBV3-1; D not certain. V gave up 2 bases and J gave up 2 bases, with 10 bases separating them. CDR1 LGHDT and CDR2 YNNKEL come from the germline V gene (reference sequence). This CDR3 region has 15 residues. CDR3 region: CASSQRGSAGNTIYF. CDR3 in DNA: TGTGCCAGCAGCCAACGGGGTAGTGCTGGAAACACCATATATTTT.

This clonotype was observed at least ten times. The V call is TRBV9, the J call TRBJ2-5; TRBD2 aligns across 8 bases. This CDR3 spans 16 amino acids. The V gene's germline CDR1 is SGDLS and CDR2 YYNGEE. V was pared by 0 bases and J by 3 bases, with 7 bases of the junction left unmatched. CDR3: CASSVVSGGPEETQYF. In DNA, the CDR3 is TGTGCCAGCAGCGTAGTTTCGGGAGGGCCAGAAGAGACCCAGTACTTC.

This clonotype occurred many times. The J gene is TRBJ2-3, the V gene TRBV9; D unresolved. The germline V gene has CDR1 SGDLS and CDR2 YYNGEE. V lost 3 bases and J 2 bases, leaving 10 bases between the germline ends. CDR3 length: 14 amino acids. The CDR3 loop is CASSAGRTTDTQYF. As DNA, the CDR3 is TGTGCCAGCAGCGCGGGTAGGACCACAGATACGCAGTATTTT.

In its sample, this clonotype was seen once. A clone one base away is much larger, so this may be a read error. The CDR3: CASSVGTSGVYNEQFF. The DNA for the CDR3 is TGTGCCAGCAGCGTAGGCACTAGCGGGGTCTACAATGAGCAGTTCTTC. J is TRBJ2-1 and V is TRBV9, with 10 bases aligning to TRBD2. Losses at the gene ends were 0 bases for V and 3 bases for J; bases not matched to a gene: 3. The CDR3 length is 16 residues. CDR1 and CDR2 (germline): SGDLS, YYNGEE.

To note about this clonotype: A much more abundant neighbour one base away suggests this may be a read error. The chain is built from TRBV12-3 or TRBV12-4 and TRBJ2-2; maybe TRBD2 (6 bases). CDR3 size: 13 residues. The CDR3 loop is CASSFWSTGGLFF. CDR3 sequence (DNA): TGTGCCAGCAGTTTTTGGAGCACCGGGGGGCTGTTTTTT.

With regard to this clonotype: A much larger clonotype is one base distant, so this may be a read error. The V gene is TRBV11-2, the J gene TRBJ1-2; 7 bases fit TRBD1. CDR3 size: 18 residues. The germline V gene has CDR1 SGHAT and CDR2 FQNNGV. Written as DNA, the CDR3 is TGTGCCAGCAGCTTACGGAGGGGGTTCACAGGGGTGGGCTATGGCCACACCTTC. This gives the protein CASSLRRGFTGVGYGHTF.

This rearrangement joins TRBV2 to TRBJ2-7; 14 positions agree with TRBD2. Germline values: CDR1 SNHLY, CDR2 FYNNEI. V lost 3 bases to trimming and J lost 6 bases; unmatched junction nucleotides: 7. This CDR3 region has 16 residues. CDR3 DNA: TGTGCCAGCAGTGAGGTCCGACTAGCGGGAGGGCGCGAGCAGTACTTC. The encoded protein is CASSEVRLAGGREQYF.

This clonotype appeared many times. V and J are TRBV6-5 and TRBJ1-6, with 11 nucleotides matching TRBD1. Germline CDR1 MNHEY, CDR2 SVGAGI. J gave up 10 bases and V 2 bases, and 1 base lay outside the gene matches. The CDR3 has 14 residues. The CDR3 nucleotides read TGTGCCAGCAGTTACGGACAGGGGGCATCACCCCTCCACTTT. This encodes CASSYGQGASPLHF.

In this sample, this clonotype turned up many times. This rearrangement joins TRBV6-6 to TRBJ1-2; possible D gene TRBD1, 6 bases. CDR1 and CDR2 (germline): MNHNY, SVGAGI (reference sequence). The CDR3 length is 17 residues. The V end lost 3 bases, the J end lost 2 bases, and 19 bases lay between the germline ends. CDR3 sequence (DNA): TGTGCCAGCAGTTATCGGGAGGGGGGGGAAAACAACTATGGCTACACCTTC. This gives the protein CASSYREGGENNYGYTF.

As for this clonotype: Just one base apart from a much larger clone, this may be a read error. V usage is TRBV11-2 and J usage is TRBJ1-4, with D perhaps matching TRBD1 (6 bases). The germline V and J ends were trimmed by 3 bases and 8 bases, with 13 bases remaining between them. The CDR3 length is 14 residues. Germline V gene lookup returns CDR1 SGHAT and CDR2 FQNNGV. The CDR3 reads CASSFGQGCEKLFF. CDR3 coding DNA: TGTGCCAGCAGCTTCGGGCAGGGGTGCGAAAAACTGTTTTTT.

This clonotype occurred once. A read error may explain this, as a much larger clone is one base away. The chain combines TRBV7-6 with TRBJ2-1, with TRBD2 matching over 8 bases. The DNA matches TRBJ2-7 better at its end, which makes the J call doubtful. Germline-derived CDR1 and CDR2 are SGHVS and FNYEAQ. This CDR3 is 16 amino acids long. The CDR3 spells CASSPTAGVVYNEQYF. The CDR3 DNA sequence: TGTGCCAGCAGCCCCACAGCGGGAGTTGTCTACAATGAGCAGTACTTC.

This clonotype was counted ten times or more. The rearrangement links TRBV20-1 to TRBJ2-7; D might be TRBD1 or TRBD2, each matching 6 bases. This CDR3 has 15 residues. Germline loops: CDR1 DFQATT, CDR2 SNEGSKA (reference sequence). Trimming stripped 1 base from V and 7 bases from J, with 20 bases between. The CDR3 sequence: CSARVPQGGGREQYF. The CDR3 DNA sequence: TGCAGTGCTAGAGTCCCACAAGGGGGAGGTCGGGAGCAGTACTTC.

This clonotype was detected many times. CDR3 residues: CASSPPSTFYNEQFF. CDR3 sequence (DNA): TGTGCCAGCAGTCCCCCCAGCACCTTCTACAATGAGCAGTTCTTC. This chain joins TRBV6-2 or TRBV6-3 and TRBJ2-1; D is uncertain. CDR1 MNHEY and CDR2 SVGEGT come from the germline V gene. This CDR3 contains 15 residues. V dropped 5 bases and J dropped 3 bases, with 14 bases sitting between them.

This clonotype was counted ten times or more. The J gene is TRBJ2-2, the V gene TRBV3-1, with 7 bases lining up with TRBD2. The germline CDR1 and CDR2 sequences are LGHDT and YNNKEL (reference sequence). V trimming: 1 base; J trimming: 6 bases; junction bases outside the gene matches: 11. The CDR3 runs to 17 residues. CDR3 nucleotide sequence: TGTGCCAGCAGCCAAGGGGCCGGACTAGGTTACGCCGGGGAGCTGTTTTTT. Its translation is CASSQGAGLGYAGELFF.

This clonotype was observed at least ten times. This chain joins TRBV2 and TRBJ1-2; TRBD1 matches 8 bases. CDR3 length: 15 residues. Germline V CDR1 and CDR2: SNHLY, FYNNEI. With V trimmed by 0 bases and J by 7 bases, 7 bases remained unmatched. The CDR3 nucleotides are TGTGCCAGCAGTGAAGCGTCCAGGGGGCCGGTTGGCTACACCTTC. It is translated as CASSEASRGPVGYTF.

As DNA, the CDR3 is TGTGCCAGCACCAGAGCGGGAGCGGGTAACATTCAGTACTTC. Encoded protein: CASTRAGAGNIQYF. V is TRBV6-5 and J is TRBJ2-4; 8 bases align to TRBD2. Germline values: CDR1 MNHEY, CDR2 SVGAGI. This CDR3 has 14 residues. V was pared by 7 bases and J by 7 bases, with 9 bases of the junction left unmatched.

At least ten counts were recorded for this clonotype. The chain is built from TRBV9 and TRBJ2-1; D not certain. Trimming left V 4 bases short and J 0 bases short, with 5 bases between. The CDR3 is 13 amino acids. CDR1 SGDLS and CDR2 YYNGEE come from the germline V gene. The CDR3 DNA sequence: TGTGCCAGCAGCTCTAGCTCCTACAATGAGCAGTTCTTC. It codes for CASSSSSYNEQFF.

This clonotype occurred many times. The rearrangement joins TRBV20-1 to TRBJ2-2; the match to TRBD2 covers 8 bases. Germline V gene sequence: CDR1 DFQATT, CDR2 SNEGSKA (reference sequence). Germline trimming cut 5 bases from V and 4 bases from J; bases unmatched to any gene: 9. This CDR3 contains 15 residues. The CDR3 here is CSAFGTSRSTGELFF. The CDR3 DNA sequence: TGCAGTGCTTTCGGGACTAGTCGGTCCACCGGGGAGCTGTTTTTT.

This clonotype showed up many times. The chain carries TRBV15 and TRBJ2-7; 7 positions match TRBD1. Looked up from germline, CDR1 is LNHNV and CDR2 is YYDKDF (reference sequence). Trimming removed 4 bases from V and 4 bases from J; junction bases left unmatched: 7. The CDR3 sequence is 14 residues long. The CDR3 DNA follows: TGTGCCACCAGCATTGACAGGGTGGGGTACGAGCAGTACTTC. Translated, it gives CATSIDRVGYEQYF. Based on the CDR3 plus reference TRBV15 and TRBJ2-7, the full variable domain is DAMVIQNPRYQVTQFGKPVTLSCSQTLNHNVMYWYQQKSSQAPKLLFHYYDKDFNNEADTPDNFQSRRPNTSFCFLDIRSPGLGDTAMYLCATSIDRVGYEQYFGPGTRLTVT.

This clonotype was observed many times. The V call is TRBV12-3 or TRBV12-4, the J call TRBJ2-5, with a tentative D call TRBD2 (5 bases). This CDR3 comprises 14 residues. Trimming took 5 bases from V and 5 from J, leaving 15 bases between them. This chain's CDR3 is CASSASPGGETQYF. CDR3 DNA: TGTGCCAGCAGTGCCAGTCCCGGAGGCGAGACCCAGTACTTC.

This clonotype was found many times. This chain joins TRBV2 and TRBJ2-4; D gene uncertain. Trimming shortened V by 1 base and J by 0 bases, and 7 bases separated the two germline ends. Germline lookup yields CDR1 SNHLY and CDR2 FYNNEI. The CDR3 length is 15 residues. CDR3 region: CASSEGRIAKNIQYF. CDR3 nucleotides: TGTGCCAGCAGTGAAGGTCGTATAGCCAAAAACATTCAGTACTTC.

In this sample, this clonotype turned up many times. The chain couples TRBV7-8 to TRBJ2-3; 13 bases match TRBD2. The CDR3 loop spans 16 amino acids. V shed 5 bases, J shed 2 bases, and the junction held 4 bases outside the gene matches. Germline loops: CDR1 SGHVS, CDR2 FQNEAQ. The CDR3 sequence: CASSVGLAGHTDTQYF. Here the CDR3 DNA reads TGTGCCAGCAGCGTGGGACTAGCGGGACACACAGATACGCAGTATTTT.